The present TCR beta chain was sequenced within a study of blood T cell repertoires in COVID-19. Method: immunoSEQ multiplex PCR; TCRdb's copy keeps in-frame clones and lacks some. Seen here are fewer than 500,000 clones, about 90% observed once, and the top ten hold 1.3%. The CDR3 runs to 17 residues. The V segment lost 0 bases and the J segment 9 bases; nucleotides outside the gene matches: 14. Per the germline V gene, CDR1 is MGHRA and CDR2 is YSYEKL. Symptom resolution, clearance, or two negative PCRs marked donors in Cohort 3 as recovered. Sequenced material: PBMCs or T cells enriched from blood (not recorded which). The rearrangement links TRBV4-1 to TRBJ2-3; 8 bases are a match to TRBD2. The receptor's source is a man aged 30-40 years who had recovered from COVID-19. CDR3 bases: TGCGCCAGCAGCCAAGAAGGGAGCGGGGGCGGCGGATGGACGCAGTATTTT. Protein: CASSQEGSGGGGWTQYF.